The present T cell receptor (beta chain) was sequenced within a study of blood T cell repertoires in COVID-19. Study-wide background: T cells, B-cell-depleted T cells, or PBMCs supplied cDNA or gDNA.

The CDR3 contains 13 residues. Trimming removed 2 bases at V and 1 base at J, with 2 bases between. The germline V gene encodes CDR1 SGHAT and CDR2 FQNNGV. Participants spanned ages about 18 to 95 years and resided in some 22 US areas. During the 2 weeks before they entered the study, exposed participants had met someone with a PCR-confirmed or clinician-diagnosed COVID-19 case. Authors' methods: For nucleated cells, counts were estimated from reference gene primer amplification. Clones were read by immunoSEQ multiplex PCR, and TCRdb kept only the in-frame ones, dropping some. The DNA gave D and trimming, while V, J and clone size come from that table. The profile shows 280,000 or so clones, roughly 89% of them singletons.

This sequence was found in a woman in her forties or fifties who had been exposed to COVID-19. This chain joins TRBV11-2 and TRBJ2-2; D gene unclear. Specimen: PBMCs or T cells enriched from blood (not recorded which). DNA of the CDR3: TGTGCCAGCAGCTTACGGAACACCGGGGAGCTGTTTTTT. This gives the protein CASSLRNTGELFF.